This passage covers 19 T cell receptor beta chains from one sample sequenced in a study of T-cell reconstitution after alpha-beta-depleted transplantation in children. As it was prepared, the TCRbeta library received unique molecular identifiers. TCRdb reprocessed the PCR reads with MiXCR, giving one entry per CDR3 protein. The sample has more than 200,000 distinct CDR3 sequences, about 8.8% seen once. This sample comprised PBMCs from the stem cell graft donor, obtained from the stem cell graft. The receptors originated from a human donor who donated a stem cell graft to a child with SCID.

The rearrangement joins TRBV11-2 to TRBJ2-5, with 7 bases aligning to TRBD1. Losses at the gene ends were 4 bases for V and 4 bases for J; bases not matched to a gene: 24. The CDR3 is made up of 20 amino acids. Germline CDR1 is SGHAT and CDR2 is FQNNGV. Here the CDR3 reads CASSSPSGQVFGTKRETQYF. The DNA of the CDR3 is TGTGCCAGCAGCTCCCCCTCAGGACAGGTTTTCGGCACCAAACGAGAGACCCAGTACTTC.

The sample holds many counts of this clonotype. The gene calls are TRBV5-1 and TRBJ1-1, with TRBD1 matching over 9 bases. CDR1 SGHRS and CDR2 YFSETQ come from the germline V gene. After removal of 0 bases from V and 5 bases from J, the junction contained 5 bases not matched to a gene. The CDR3 length is 15 residues. CDR3: CASSLVRTGETEAFF. The CDR3 coding sequence is TGCGCCAGCAGCTTGGTAAGGACAGGGGAAACTGAAGCTTTCTTT.

The rearrangement links TRBV9 to TRBJ2-1; no firm D call. Trimming shortened V by 0 bases and J by 7 bases, and 8 bases separated the two germline ends. The CDR3 runs to 13 residues. Germline V gene lookup returns CDR1 SGDLS and CDR2 YYNGEE. The CDR3 region has the DNA TGTGCCAGCAGCGTAGATCTCTTTAATGAGCAGTTCTTC. It translates to CASSVDLFNEQFF.

This clonotype has ten or more counts. V and J are TRBV28 and TRBJ1-2; D is unresolved. The CDR3 length is 13 residues. V was cut by 7 bases and J by 3 bases, with 12 bases left in between. Germline lookup yields CDR1 MDHEN and CDR2 SYDVKM. The CDR3 region has the DNA TGTGCCAGCACCCTGACAAACTACTATGGCTACACCTTC. Translating it yields CASTLTNYYGYTF.

This clonotype was seen at least ten times. The chain uses TRBV7-9 and TRBJ2-7, with D unresolved. Germline-derived CDR1 and CDR2 are SEHNR and FQNEAQ (reference sequence). Trimming cost V 3 bases and J 1 base, with 13 bases left between them. The CDR3 is made up of 15 amino acids. The CDR3 nucleotides read TGTGCCAGCAGCTTCGGATCTTTGTCGTCCTACGAGCAGTACTTC. Its protein is CASSFGSLSSYEQYF.

At least ten counts were recorded for this clonotype. The chain carries TRBV5-1 and TRBJ1-2, with D unclear. The V end lost 4 bases, the J end lost 5 bases, and 18 bases lay between the germline ends. The CDR3 consists of 15 residues. Germline V lookup: CDR1 SGHRS, CDR2 YFSETQ. As DNA, the CDR3 is TGCGCCAGCAGCCTGTCGACCGGGCCGCAATATGGCTACACCTTC. This sequence encodes CASSLSTGPQYGYTF.

Many counts were recorded for this clonotype. The chain links TRBV6-1 to TRBJ2-7; TRBD1 aligns across 9 bases. The germline CDR1 and CDR2 sequences are MNHNS and SASEGT. The CDR3 consists of 14 residues. V gave up 1 base and J gave up 3 bases; unmatched junction bases: 1. The CDR3 region is CASSEGTGVYEQYF. As DNA, the CDR3 is TGTGCCAGCAGTGAAGGGACAGGGGTCTACGAGCAGTACTTC.

This clonotype was detected ten times or more. V gene TRBV5-8 combines with J gene TRBJ1-1; D is ambiguous. V was cut by 2 bases and J by 5 bases, with 19 bases left in between. This CDR3 spans 16 amino acids. CDR1 is SGHTS and CDR2 is YDEGEE in the germline V gene. CDR3 nucleotides: TGTGCCAGCAGCTTACTTACCGTCGGTTGGGAGACTGAAGCTTTCTTT. It encodes CASSLLTVGWETEAFF.

This clonotype was counted many times. This chain joins TRBV12-3 or TRBV12-4 and TRBJ1-4, with TRBD1 matching over 11 bases. This CDR3 is 19 amino acids long. V lost 2 bases and J lost 0; bases outside the gene matches: 8. In DNA, the CDR3 is TGTGCCAGCAGTTTATCCGAGGACAGGGGGCCGGCAACTAATGAAAAACTGTTTTTT. Amino acids: CASSLSEDRGPATNEKLFF.

Many counts were recorded for this clonotype. The V gene is TRBV5-1, the J gene TRBJ1-1; no clear D gene. V lost 4 bases to trimming and J lost 1 base, with 8 bases between them. The germline CDR1 and CDR2 sequences are SGHRS and YFSETQ. This CDR3 contains 13 residues. The CDR3 loop reads CASSRIPNTEAFF. The DNA of the CDR3 is TGCGCCAGCAGCCGTATACCGAACACTGAAGCTTTCTTT.

There are many counts of this clonotype. The V and J genes are TRBV20-1 and TRBJ2-7, with 11 bases identical to TRBD2. The germline gives CDR1 DFQATT, CDR2 SNEGSKA (reference sequence). V gave up 3 bases and J gave up 7 bases; unmatched junction bases: 8. This CDR3 is 14 amino acids long. The CDR3 protein is CSARTSGAGLEQYF. CDR3 coding DNA: TGCAGTGCTAGGACTAGCGGGGCGGGTCTGGAGCAGTACTTC.

This clonotype has at least ten counts. The chain carries TRBV20-1 and TRBJ2-7; no clear D gene. The CDR3 consists of 13 residues. V lost 1 base to trimming and J lost 4 bases, with 11 bases between them. Germline CDR1 is DFQATT and CDR2 is SNEGSKA (reference sequence). As DNA, the CDR3 is TGCAGTGCTAGAGTCCCTGCCTCATACGAGCAGTACTTC. As protein: CSARVPASYEQYF.

This clonotype was seen ten or more times. The genes are TRBV9 and TRBJ2-1, with D possibly being TRBD2 (5 bases). Germline V gene data show CDR1 as SGDLS and CDR2 as YYNGEE. V was trimmed by 4 bases and J by 2 bases, leaving 19 bases between them. The CDR3 runs to 17 residues. The CDR3 loop is CASSPRGGSTTYNEQFF. In DNA, the CDR3 is TGTGCCAGCAGCCCCCGAGGAGGTTCTACCACCTACAATGAGCAGTTCTTC.

This clonotype showed up many times. The chain uses TRBV20-1 and TRBJ1-5, with D unresolved. V was trimmed by 3 bases and J by 1 base, leaving 4 bases between them. The CDR3 has 12 amino acids. Germline V lookup: CDR1 DFQATT, CDR2 SNEGSKA (reference sequence). This chain's CDR3 is CSARASNQPQHF. The DNA of the CDR3 is TGCAGTGCTAGGGCAAGCAATCAGCCCCAGCATTTT.

This clonotype was recorded many times. The J gene is TRBJ1-2, the V gene TRBV6-6; D not resolved. In germline, CDR1 is MNHNY, CDR2 SVGAGI (reference sequence). This CDR3 is built from 12 residues. Trimming removed 5 bases from V and 7 bases from J, with 11 bases in between. The CDR3 region has the DNA TGTGCCAGCAGTGCCCGAAGCGGTGGCTACACCTTC. This gives the protein CASSARSGGYTF.

This clonotype was observed many times. The chain combines TRBV7-9 with TRBJ1-4; 7 bases are a match to TRBD1. The V and J ends lost 5 bases and 5 bases, in that order; junction bases with no gene match: 8. The CDR3 runs to 15 residues. CDR1 is SEHNR, CDR2 FQNEAQ, per germline (reference sequence). The CDR3 nucleotides are TGTGCCAGCAGCATGGGACAGAGCCAAAATGAAAAACTGTTTTTT. Amino acid sequence: CASSMGQSQNEKLFF.

This clonotype was detected a few times. V usage is TRBV4-2 and J usage is TRBJ1-4; no clear D gene. CDR3 length equals 15 residues. CDR1 LGHNA and CDR2 YNFKEQ come from the germline V gene. Trimming removed 3 bases at V and 6 bases at J, with 14 bases between. The CDR3 region is CASSHEFLQYEKLFF. The CDR3 region has the DNA TGTGCCAGCAGCCATGAGTTTCTACAGTATGAAAAACTGTTTTTT.

This clonotype has ten or more counts. The chain carries TRBV20-1 and TRBJ2-3, with a possible D match to TRBD2 (6 bases). V was pared by 6 bases and J by 6 bases, with 16 bases between. Germline CDR1 and CDR2: DFQATT and SNEGSKA (reference sequence). The CDR3 totals 13 residues. The CDR3 sequence: CSALASARDTQYF. CDR3 DNA: TGCAGTGCCCTTGCTAGCGCGCGGGATACGCAGTATTTT.

This clonotype was recorded at least ten times. This sequence joins TRBV6-1 and TRBJ1-2; D uncertain. This CDR3 contains 15 residues. Trimming left V 5 bases short and J 5 bases short, with 18 bases between. The germline CDR1 and CDR2 sequences are MNHNS and SASEGT. CDR3 in DNA: TGTGCCAGCAGTCCCGAGGACCGGGTGGGGTATGGCTACACCTTC. As protein: CASSPEDRVGYGYTF.